Presented here are 3 T cell receptor beta chains from one specimen sequenced in a study of blood T cell repertoires in COVID-19 (dated by TCRdb to the early 2020s). The library was prepared using the immunoSEQ multiplex PCR assay. TCRdb took over this immuneACCESS table, retaining in-frame rearrangements with V and J assigned. Such tables are incomplete; in checked studies, under half of the missing clones stem from an unresolved V gene, and the remainder is unexplained. In all, the sample holds approximately 220,000 clones, and around 82% of those were seen once. The top ten clones comprise around 7.4% of the sample. Specimen: PBMCs or T cells enriched from blood (not recorded which). The receptors shown here come from a woman aged 35 to 49 with acute COVID-19.

In the case of this clone: Other DNA sequences of this sample code for an identical CDR3. CDR3 sequence: CASSLNGQGGSPLHF. CDR3 in DNA: TGTGCCAGCAGCTTAAATGGACAGGGGGGCTCACCCCTCCACTTT. The rearrangement joins TRBV7-3 to TRBJ1-6; 10 bases map to TRBD1. Looked up from germline, CDR1 is SGHTA and CDR2 is FQGTGA. The CDR3 has 15 residues. Unmatched junction bases numbered 4, after V lost 1 base and J lost 10 bases.

The CDR3 nucleotides read TGTGCCAGCAGCATACGGACAGAGAACACTGAAGCTTTCTTT. Protein sequence: CASSIRTENTEAFF. This chain joins TRBV9 and TRBJ1-1; D possibly corresponds to TRBD1 (6 bases). V was cut by 4 bases and J by 1 base, with 11 bases left in between. The CDR3 loop spans 14 amino acids. The germline V gene has CDR1 SGDLS and CDR2 YYNGEE.

For this clone: A junction end diverges from the germline sequence, so it may reflect a read error. The chain combines TRBV4-1 with TRBJ1-1; TRBD1 aligns across 8 bases. Germline lookup yields CDR1 MGHRA and CDR2 YSYEKL. There are 13 residues in the CDR3. The DNA for the CDR3 is TGCGCCAGCAGCCAAGACGAGGGGGCGGGACAGGCTTTT. The encoded protein is CASSQDEGAGQAF.